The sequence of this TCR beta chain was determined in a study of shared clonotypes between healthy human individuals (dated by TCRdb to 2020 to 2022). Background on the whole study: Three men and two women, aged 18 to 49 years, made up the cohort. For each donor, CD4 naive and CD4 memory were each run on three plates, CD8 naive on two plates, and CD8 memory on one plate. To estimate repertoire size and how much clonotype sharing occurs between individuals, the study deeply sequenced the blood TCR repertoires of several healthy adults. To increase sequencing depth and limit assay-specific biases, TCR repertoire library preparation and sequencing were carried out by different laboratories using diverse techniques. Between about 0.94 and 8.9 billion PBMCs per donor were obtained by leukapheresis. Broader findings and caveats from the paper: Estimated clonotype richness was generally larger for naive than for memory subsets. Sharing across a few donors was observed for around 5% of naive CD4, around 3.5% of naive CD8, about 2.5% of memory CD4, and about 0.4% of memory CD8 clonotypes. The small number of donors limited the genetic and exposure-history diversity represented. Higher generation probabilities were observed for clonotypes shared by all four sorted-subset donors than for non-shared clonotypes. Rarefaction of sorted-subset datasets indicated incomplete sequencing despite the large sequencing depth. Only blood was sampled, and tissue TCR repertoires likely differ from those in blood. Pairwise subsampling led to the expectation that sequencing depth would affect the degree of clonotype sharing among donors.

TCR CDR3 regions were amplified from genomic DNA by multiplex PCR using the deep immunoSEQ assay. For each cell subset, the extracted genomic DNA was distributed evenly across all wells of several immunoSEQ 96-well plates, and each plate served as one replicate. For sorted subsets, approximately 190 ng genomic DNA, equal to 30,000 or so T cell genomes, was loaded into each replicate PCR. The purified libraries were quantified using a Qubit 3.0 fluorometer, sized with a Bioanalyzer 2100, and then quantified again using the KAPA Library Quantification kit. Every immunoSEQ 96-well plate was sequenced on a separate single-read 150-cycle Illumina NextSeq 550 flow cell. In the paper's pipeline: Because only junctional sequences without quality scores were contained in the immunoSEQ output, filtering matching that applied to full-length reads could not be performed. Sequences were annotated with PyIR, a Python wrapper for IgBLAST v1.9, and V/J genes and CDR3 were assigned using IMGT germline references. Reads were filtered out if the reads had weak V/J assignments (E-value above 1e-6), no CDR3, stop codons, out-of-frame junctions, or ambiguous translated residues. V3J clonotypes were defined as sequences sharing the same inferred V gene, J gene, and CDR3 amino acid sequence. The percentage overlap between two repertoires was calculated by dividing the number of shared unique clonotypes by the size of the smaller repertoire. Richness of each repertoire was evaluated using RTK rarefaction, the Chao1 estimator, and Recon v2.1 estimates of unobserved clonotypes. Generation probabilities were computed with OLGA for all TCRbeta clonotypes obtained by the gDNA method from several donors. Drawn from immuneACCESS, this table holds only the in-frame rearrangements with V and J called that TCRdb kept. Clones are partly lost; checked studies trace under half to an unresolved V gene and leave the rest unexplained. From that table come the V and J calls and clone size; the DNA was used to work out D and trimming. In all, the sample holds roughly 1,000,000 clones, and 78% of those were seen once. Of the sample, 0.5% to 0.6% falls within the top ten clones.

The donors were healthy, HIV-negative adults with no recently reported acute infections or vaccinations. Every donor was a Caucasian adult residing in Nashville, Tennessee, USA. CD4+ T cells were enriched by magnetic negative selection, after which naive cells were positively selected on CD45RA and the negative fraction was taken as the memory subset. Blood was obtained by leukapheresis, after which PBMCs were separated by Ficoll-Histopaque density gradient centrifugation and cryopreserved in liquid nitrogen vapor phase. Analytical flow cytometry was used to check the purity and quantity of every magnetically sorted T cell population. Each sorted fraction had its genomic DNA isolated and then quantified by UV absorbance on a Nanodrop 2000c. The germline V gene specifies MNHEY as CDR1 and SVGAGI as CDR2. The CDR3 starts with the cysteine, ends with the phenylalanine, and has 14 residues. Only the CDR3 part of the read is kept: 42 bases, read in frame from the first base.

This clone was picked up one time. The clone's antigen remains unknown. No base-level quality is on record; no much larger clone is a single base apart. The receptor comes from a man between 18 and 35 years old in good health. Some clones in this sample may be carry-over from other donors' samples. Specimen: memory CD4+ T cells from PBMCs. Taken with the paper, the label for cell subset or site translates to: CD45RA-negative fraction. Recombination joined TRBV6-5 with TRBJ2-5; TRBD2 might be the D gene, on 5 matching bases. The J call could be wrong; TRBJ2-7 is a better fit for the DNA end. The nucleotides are TGTGCCAGCAGAACGGGAAACGGCTTCTACGAGCAGTACTTC. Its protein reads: CASRTGNGFYEQYF.